The 14 T cell receptor beta chains below all came from one sample that was sequenced in a study of chemoradiotherapy in HPV16-positive cancers. The repertoire was sequenced with immunoSEQ multiplex PCR; TCRdb's copy has only in-frame clones and lacks some. This table holds around 15,000 clones, more than 70% found once. Sampling was conducted from a patient who underwent chemoradiotherapy. The receptor source for this set is a human donor with HPV-associated anogenital cancer.

The chain recombines TRBV19 with TRBJ2-2; weak D call: TRBD1 (5 bases). This CDR3 is 16 amino acids long. V lost 3 bases to trimming and J lost 6 bases, with 17 bases between them. Germline CDR1 and CDR2: LNHDA and SQIVND (reference sequence). The CDR3 sequence is CASSIRYGRDSGELFF. The CDR3 bases are TGTGCCAGTAGTATTCGGTACGGCAGGGATTCCGGGGAGCTGTTTTTT.

This chain joins TRBV7-9 and TRBJ2-1; D not resolved. The CDR3 is made up of 11 amino acids. The germline gives CDR1 SEHNR, CDR2 FQNEAQ (reference sequence). Trimming cost V 1 base and J 9 bases, with 4 bases left between them. The CDR3 is CASSLGSEQFF. For the CDR3, the DNA is TGTGCCAGCAGCTTAGGTAGTGAGCAGTTCTTC.

The rearrangement joins TRBV2 to TRBJ1-5; D is undetermined. Germline V gives CDR1 SNHLY, CDR2 FYNNEI. The length of the CDR3 is 13 residues. The V gene lost 10 bases and the J gene lost 0 bases, with 10 bases spanning the gap. The CDR3 loop is CATRRDSNQPQHF. CDR3 DNA: TGTGCCACAAGACGGGATAGCAATCAGCCCCAGCATTTT.

The CDR3 DNA follows: TGTGCCAGCAGCTTTCGGGACAGGGCCCACACCGGGGAGCTGTTTTTT. It yields the protein CASSFRDRAHTGELFF. The gene calls are TRBV5-6 and TRBJ2-2; 9 nucleotides agree with TRBD1. V lost 2 bases, J lost 3 bases, and 5 bases stayed unmatched. The germline V gene encodes CDR1 SGHDT and CDR2 YYEEEE. CDR3 length: 16 residues. Using reference TRBV5-6 and TRBJ2-2 for the parts outside the CDR3, the full variable domain is DAGVTQSPTHLIKTRGQQVTLRCSPKSGHDTVSWYQQALGQGPQFIFQYYEEEERQRGNFPDRFSGHQFPNYSSELNVNALLLGDSALYLCASSFRDRAHTGELFFGEGSRLTVL.

Concerning this clone itself: Germline and junction disagree at one end, which may indicate a read error. The chain employs TRBV11-3 and TRBJ2-2, with D maybe TRBD1 (6 bases). CDR1 is SGHNT, CDR2 YENEEA, per germline. The CDR3 runs 18 residues. The CDR3 spells CASSLELGQPGNPGELFF. The CDR3, as DNA: TGTGCCAGCAGCTTAGAATTAGGACAGCCTGGGAACCCCGGGGAGCTGTTTTTT.

The V call is TRBV18, the J call TRBJ2-1, with D perhaps matching TRBD2 (7 bases). CDR1 is KGHSH and CDR2 is LQKENI in the germline V gene. Trimming stripped 0 bases from V and 0 bases from J, with 12 bases between. The length of the CDR3 is 17 residues. The CDR3 DNA follows: TGTGCCAGCTCACCACCACGGGGGGACATCTCCTACAATGAGCAGTTCTTC. Its translation: CASSPPRGDISYNEQFF.

This rearrangement joins TRBV5-4 to TRBJ2-7; D may be TRBD1 (5 bases). Per the germline V gene, CDR1 is SGHNT and CDR2 is YYREEE (reference sequence). The V end was cut by 4 bases, the J end by 0 bases, with 11 bases between. The CDR3 extends over 14 amino acids. CDR3: CASSQPDISYEQYF. CDR3 bases: TGTGCCAGCAGCCAACCGGACATCTCCTACGAGCAGTACTTC.

V gene TRBV9 combines with J gene TRBJ1-4; D is unresolved. Between the trimmed V and J ends, which lost 2 bases and 7 bases, there was a span of 12 bases. Germline loops: CDR1 SGDLS, CDR2 YYNGEE. The CDR3 has 14 residues. In DNA form, the CDR3 reads TGTGCCAGCAGCGTTCCGGGCCCGGGTGAAAAACTGTTTTTT. Its protein is CASSVPGPGEKLFF.

The CDR3 reads CASSQWGGQGVQPQHF. Written as DNA, the CDR3 is TGCGCCAGCAGCCAATGGGGTGGACAGGGGGTTCAGCCCCAGCATTTT. This chain connects TRBV4-1 to TRBJ1-5; 10 bases align to TRBD1. The CDR3 has 16 amino acids. Germline loops: CDR1 MGHRA, CDR2 YSYEKL. With V trimmed by 2 bases and J by 6 bases, 7 bases remained unmatched.

This chain uses TRBV6-1 with TRBJ2-7; 7 nucleotides line up with TRBD1. The germline V gene encodes CDR1 MNHNS and CDR2 SASEGT. The junction had 4 bases not matched to a gene; V was cut back by 1 base and J by 4 bases. The CDR3 consists of 14 residues. The CDR3 DNA is TGTGCCAGCAGTGAAGGGACAGGTTTTTACGAGCAGTACTTC. This translates into CASSEGTGFYEQYF.

The V and J genes are TRBV5-6 and TRBJ2-7; tentative D call: TRBD2 (6 bases). Germline V CDR1 and CDR2: SGHDT, YYEEEE. CDR3 length equals 17 residues. Trimming shortened V by 1 base and J by 3 bases, and 20 bases separated the two germline ends. CDR3: CASSLLVLAPEHYEQYF. CDR3 coding DNA: TGTGCCAGCAGCTTGTTAGTCCTAGCGCCGGAACACTACGAGCAGTACTTC.

Only a few counts were recorded for this clone. The chain recombines TRBV7-2 with TRBJ1-1; 10 bases agree with TRBD1. Germline CDR1 reads SGHTA; CDR2 reads FQGNSA. The CDR3 loop spans 14 amino acids. The trim removed 3 bases at V and 5 bases at J, leaving 3 bases unmatched. The CDR3, as DNA: TGTGCCAGCAGCTTCGGACAGGGGGTTACTGAAGCTTTCTTT. Encoded protein: CASSFGQGVTEAFF.

J is TRBJ1-1 and V is TRBV2; D is unclear. This CDR3 has 13 residues. Germline values: CDR1 SNHLY, CDR2 FYNNEI. Trimming left V 10 bases short and J 1 base short, with 13 bases between. The CDR3 coding sequence is TGTGCCAACGTCCGGGAACGGAACACTGAAGCTTTCTTT. It codes for CANVRERNTEAFF.

This clone was detected a few times. Other DNA sequences in this specimen translate into the identical CDR3. CDR3 DNA sequence: TGTGCCAGCAGTAGTGGGCCATATAATTCACCCCTCCACTTT. Translating gives CASSSGPYNSPLHF. The chain recombines TRBV6-1 with TRBJ1-6, with D unclear. Germline V CDR1 and CDR2: MNHNS, SASEGT. CDR3 size: 14 residues. With 5 bases removed from V and 4 bases from J, the gap between germline ends came to 9 bases.